Included here is one T cell receptor (beta chain) sequence, with context. Antigen unknown. Amplification used 60 Vbeta primers and 13 Jbeta primers. The data were produced by immunoSEQ multiplex PCR, yet TCRdb's version contains in-frame clones alone and is incomplete. The sample holds fewer than 200,000 clones, approximately 78% seen once. Trimming took 4 bases from V and 5 from J, leaving 23 bases between them. This CDR3 is 17 amino acids long. The germline CDR1 and CDR2 sequences are SGHAT and FQNNGV. The data were taken from a study of cytomegalovirus exposure and HLA in healthy donors. The study, taken as a whole, reports: As was reported, the classifier diagnosed cytomegalovirus status with high specificity and sensitivity.

Sequenced: PBMCs. This TCR was recovered from a human donor in good health. This chain connects TRBV11-2 to TRBJ2-5; perhaps TRBD1 as D (6 bases). DNA for the CDR3: TGTGCCAGCAGCTCACGTTGGGACAAGACCCGAGGGGAGACCCAGTACTTC. Its translation: CASSSRWDKTRGETQYF. Using reference TRBV11-2 and TRBJ2-5 for the parts outside the CDR3, the full variable domain is EAGVAQSPRYKIIEKRQSVAFWCNPISGHATLYWYQQILGQGPKLLIQFQNNGVVDDSQLPKDRFSAERLKGVDSTLKIQPAKLEDSAVYLCASSSRWDKTRGETQYFGPGTRLLVL.